This TCR beta chain emerged from a study of CD8 T cells in Susac syndrome. The germline gives CDR1 DFQATT, CDR2 SNEGSKA (reference sequence). Trimming shortened V by 0 bases and J by 0 bases, and 10 bases separated the two germline ends. The CDR3 has 15 residues. Random hexamers were used to reverse transcribe the RNA input (about 0.5 to 1 ug). TCRdb reanalysed the immunoSEQ multiplex PCR reads using MiXCR and keeps one entry per CDR3 protein. Of 70,000 to 100,000 distinct CDR3 sequences listed, approximately 96% are singletons. The sequencing sample was made of CD8+ T cells from PBMCs. The TCR originated in a human donor with Susac syndrome. The chain recombines TRBV20-1 with TRBJ2-3; a weak D match, TRBD2 (5 bases). The DNA of the CDR3 is TGCAGTGCTAGAGAAAGCGGCTCTAGCACAGATACGCAGTATTTT. It translates to CSARESGSSTDTQYF.